A selection of T cell receptor beta chains follows, all from one sample in a study of T cells in Graves' hyperthyroidism and ophthalmopathy. TCRdb analysed the multiplex PCR reads with MiXCR anew, one entry per CDR3 protein. The table lists about 560,000 distinct CDR3 sequences, around a sixth of them singletons. Sequencing input: blood. These TCRs come from a woman under 40 with Graves' hyperthyroidism. Each CDR3 is given with its conserved first and last residue. Each record gives: D gene, clone size, V gene, J gene, CDR3 protein, CDR3 DNA. A D gene is named only where the DNA matches it firmly. For some rows the clone size is stated as once, few or many, or as a class when expanded; others skip it.

d_gene: NA
abundance: many
v_gene: TRBV27
j_gene: TRBJ2-3
CDR3aa: CASSFQGFPFTDTQYF
CDR3nt: TGTGCCAGCAGTTTTCAGGGGTTCCCTTTCACAGATACGCAGTATTTT

d_gene: NA
abundance: few
v_gene: TRBV5-6
j_gene: TRBJ2-3
CDR3aa: CASSLVIPSGTDTQYF
CDR3nt: TGTGCCAGCAGCTTGGTAATCCCTAGCGGCACAGATACGCAGTATTTT

d_gene: NA
abundance: NA
v_gene: TRBV20-1
j_gene: TRBJ2-1
CDR3aa: CSATPGLPNEQFF
CDR3nt: TGCAGTGCTACCCCGGGACTTCCCAATGAGCAGTTCTTC

d_gene: NA
abundance: many
v_gene: TRBV4-3
j_gene: TRBJ2-7
CDR3aa: CASSQGRQGSYEQYF
CDR3nt: TGCGCCAGCAGCCAAGGGCGTCAGGGCTCCTACGAGCAGTACTTC

d_gene: NA
abundance: many
v_gene: TRBV2
j_gene: TRBJ2-7
CDR3aa: CASSTRGNGEYEQYF
CDR3nt: TGTGCCAGCAGTACTCGGGGAAACGGCGAGTACGAGCAGTACTTC

d_gene: NA
abundance: many
v_gene: TRBV28
j_gene: TRBJ2-3
CDR3aa: CASSFRPRDTQYF
CDR3nt: TGTGCCAGCAGTTTTAGACCGCGGGATACGCAGTATTTT

d_gene: NA
abundance: many
v_gene: TRBV12-3/TRBV12-4
j_gene: TRBJ2-3
CDR3aa: CASSLLTGDTDTQYF
CDR3nt: TGTGCCAGCAGTTTATTAACAGGCGACACAGATACGCAGTATTTT

d_gene: NA
abundance: many
v_gene: TRBV5-1
j_gene: TRBJ2-3
CDR3aa: CASSPDGGLTDTQYF
CDR3nt: TGCGCCAGCAGCCCCGACGGTGGGCTCACAGATACGCAGTATTTT

d_gene: TRBD1
abundance: many
v_gene: TRBV18
j_gene: TRBJ1-2
CDR3aa: CASSQDRVDGYTF
CDR3nt: TGTGCCAGCTCACAGGACAGGGTTGATGGCTACACCTTC

d_gene: NA
abundance: many
v_gene: TRBV7-2
j_gene: TRBJ2-3
CDR3aa: CASSLGVIAGWGTDTQYF
CDR3nt: TGTGCCAGCAGCTTAGGGGTAATTGCGGGATGGGGCACAGATACGCAGTATTTT

d_gene: NA
abundance: many
v_gene: TRBV28
j_gene: TRBJ2-6
CDR3aa: CASAGWWGDRQPGANVLTF
CDR3nt: TGTGCCAGCGCCGGGTGGTGGGGGGACCGCCAACCTGGGGCCAACGTCCTGACTTTC

d_gene: TRBD2
abundance: many
v_gene: TRBV7-3
j_gene: TRBJ2-1
CDR3aa: CASSFVGTSDNEQFF
CDR3nt: TGTGCCAGCAGCTTTGTCGGGACTAGCGACAATGAGCAGTTCTTC

d_gene: NA
abundance: NA
v_gene: TRBV6-1
j_gene: TRBJ1-1
CDR3aa: CASNSEAMNTEAFF
CDR3nt: TGTGCCAGCAACAGTGAGGCAATGAACACTGAAGCTTTCTTT

d_gene: TRBD2
abundance: NA
v_gene: TRBV19
j_gene: TRBJ2-3
CDR3aa: CASSPGVAGELTDTQYF
CDR3nt: TGTGCCAGTAGTCCAGGGGTAGCGGGAGAGCTCACAGATACGCAGTATTTT

d_gene: NA
abundance: many
v_gene: TRBV30
j_gene: TRBJ1-3
CDR3aa: CAWSGSSGNTIYF
CDR3nt: TGTGCCTGGAGTGGGAGTTCCGGAAACACCATATATTTT

d_gene: TRBD1
abundance: few
v_gene: TRBV4-1
j_gene: TRBJ1-4
CDR3aa: CASSQDPLRGGGRLEKLFF
CDR3nt: TGCGCCAGCAGCCAAGATCCGTTGAGAGGGGGCGGACGATTGGAAAAACTGTTTTTT

d_gene: NA
abundance: few
v_gene: TRBV24-1
j_gene: TRBJ1-1
CDR3aa: CATSADAQGGTEAFF
CDR3nt: TGTGCCACCAGTGCCGACGCCCAGGGAGGCACTGAAGCTTTCTTT

d_gene: TRBD1
abundance: NA
v_gene: TRBV5-1
j_gene: TRBJ1-2
CDR3aa: CASSSSGTGLFGGYTF
CDR3nt: TGCGCCAGCAGCTCCTCCGGGACAGGGCTGTTTGGTGGCTACACCTTC

d_gene: TRBD2
abundance: NA
v_gene: TRBV7-2
j_gene: TRBJ2-1
CDR3aa: CASSQTGTSGTRWGLNNEQFF
CDR3nt: TGTGCCAGCAGCCAAACCGGGACTAGCGGGACTCGATGGGGTCTAAACAATGAGCAGTTCTTC

d_gene: TRBD2
abundance: few
v_gene: TRBV27
j_gene: TRBJ2-1
CDR3aa: CASSLAATAGVLGNGQFF
CDR3nt: TGTGCCAGCAGTTTGGCCGCCACAGCGGGAGTATTGGGAAATGGGCAGTTCTTC

d_gene: NA
abundance: many
v_gene: TRBV7-2
j_gene: TRBJ1-1
CDR3aa: CASSLLFYGPLNTEAFF
CDR3nt: TGTGCCAGCAGCTTACTCTTCTACGGGCCGCTGAACACTGAAGCTTTCTTT

d_gene: NA
abundance: many
v_gene: TRBV27
j_gene: TRBJ1-5
CDR3aa: CASSFTPINQPQHF
CDR3nt: TGTGCCAGCAGTTTCACTCCCATTAATCAGCCCCAGCATTTT

d_gene: NA
abundance: many
v_gene: TRBV5-1
j_gene: TRBJ1-1
CDR3aa: CASSFELNTEAFF
CDR3nt: TGCGCCAGCAGCTTTGAACTAAACACTGAAGCTTTCTTT

d_gene: TRBD1
abundance: NA
v_gene: TRBV11-3
j_gene: TRBJ1-2
CDR3aa: CASSTDRAARDGYTF
CDR3nt: TGTGCCAGCAGTACGGACAGGGCAGCGCGGGATGGCTACACCTTC

d_gene: NA
abundance: many
v_gene: TRBV4-3
j_gene: TRBJ2-7
CDR3aa: CASSQAQDGNYEQYF
CDR3nt: TGCGCCAGCAGCCAAGCCCAGGACGGAAACTACGAGCAGTACTTC

d_gene: NA
abundance: many
v_gene: TRBV20-1
j_gene: TRBJ1-1
CDR3aa: CSASLSLMFFF
CDR3nt: TGCAGTGCTAGTCTTTCTCTGATGTTTTTCTTT

d_gene: NA
abundance: few
v_gene: TRBV10-1
j_gene: TRBJ2-2
CDR3aa: CASSESGPGELFF
CDR3nt: TGCGCCAGCAGTGAGTCTGGACCCGGGGAGCTGTTTTTT

d_gene: TRBD2
abundance: few
v_gene: TRBV24-1
j_gene: TRBJ2-2
CDR3aa: CATSLLAENTGELFF
CDR3nt: TGTGCCACCAGTCTTCTAGCGGAGAACACCGGGGAGCTGTTTTTT

d_gene: TRBD2
abundance: NA
v_gene: TRBV7-8
j_gene: TRBJ2-1
CDR3aa: CASREREVSRIDPYNEQFF
CDR3nt: TGTGCCAGCAGGGAGCGGGAGGTTTCCAGAATAGACCCCTACAATGAGCAGTTCTTC

d_gene: NA
abundance: NA
v_gene: TRBV6-1
j_gene: TRBJ2-4
CDR3aa: CASSQGLGPKNIQYF
CDR3nt: TGTGCCAGCAGCCAGGGGCTGGGGCCCAAAAACATTCAGTACTTC

d_gene: TRBD1
abundance: many
v_gene: TRBV27
j_gene: TRBJ2-3
CDR3aa: CASSSATGATDTQYF
CDR3nt: TGTGCCAGCAGTTCAGCGACAGGGGCGACAGATACGCAGTATTTT

d_gene: NA
abundance: NA
v_gene: TRBV4-2
j_gene: TRBJ2-1
CDR3aa: CASSQDRSEGEQFF
CDR3nt: TGTGCCAGCAGCCAAGATAGGAGCGAGGGTGAGCAGTTCTTC

d_gene: NA
abundance: NA
v_gene: TRBV30
j_gene: TRBJ1-1
CDR3aa: CAWKGSPNTEAFF
CDR3nt: TGTGCCTGGAAGGGCAGCCCGAACACTGAAGCTTTCTTT

d_gene: TRBD1
abundance: many
v_gene: TRBV30
j_gene: TRBJ1-6
CDR3aa: CAWGQVNSPLHF
CDR3nt: TGTGCCTGGGGACAGGTTAATTCACCCCTCCACTTT

d_gene: TRBD2
abundance: many
v_gene: TRBV7-2
j_gene: TRBJ2-1
CDR3aa: CASSLTSGSHNEQFF
CDR3nt: TGTGCCAGCAGCTTGACTAGCGGGAGCCACAATGAGCAGTTCTTC

d_gene: NA
abundance: many
v_gene: TRBV28
j_gene: TRBJ1-1
CDR3aa: CASSLPSQREGAFF
CDR3nt: TGTGCCAGCAGTTTACCCAGTCAGAGGGAGGGAGCTTTCTTT

d_gene: TRBD1
abundance: once
v_gene: TRBV6-2/TRBV6-3
j_gene: TRBJ1-2
CDR3aa: CASSLTGGWGYTF
CDR3nt: TGTGCCAGCAGTCTGACAGGGGGATGGGGCTACACCTTC

d_gene: NA
abundance: NA
v_gene: TRBV29-1
j_gene: TRBJ1-1
CDR3aa: CSVGDRQVMNTEAFF
CDR3nt: TGCAGCGTTGGAGATCGGCAGGTCATGAACACTGAAGCTTTCTTT

d_gene: NA
abundance: NA
v_gene: TRBV18
j_gene: TRBJ1-1
CDR3aa: CASLWGTDTEAFF
CDR3nt: TGTGCCAGCTTGTGGGGTACGGACACTGAAGCTTTCTTT

d_gene: NA
abundance: few
v_gene: TRBV28
j_gene: TRBJ1-4
CDR3aa: CASSFRDRATNEKLFF
CDR3nt: TGTGCCAGCAGTTTTCGTGACCGTGCAACTAATGAAAAACTGTTTTTT

d_gene: NA
abundance: few
v_gene: TRBV5-1
j_gene: TRBJ2-2
CDR3aa: CASSLVQKNTGELFF
CDR3nt: TGCGCCAGCAGCTTGGTACAGAAGAACACCGGGGAGCTGTTTTTT

d_gene: TRBD1
abundance: many
v_gene: TRBV11-3
j_gene: TRBJ2-3
CDR3aa: CASSTTGGLDTQYF
CDR3nt: TGTGCCAGCAGCACCACAGGGGGCTTGGATACGCAGTATTTT

d_gene: NA
abundance: NA
v_gene: TRBV28
j_gene: TRBJ2-2
CDR3aa: CASSGGHYTGELFF
CDR3nt: TGTGCCAGCAGTGGGGGACATTACACCGGGGAGCTGTTTTTT

d_gene: NA
abundance: many
v_gene: TRBV2
j_gene: TRBJ2-1
CDR3aa: CASETAYNEQFF
CDR3nt: TGTGCCAGCGAGACTGCATACAATGAGCAGTTCTTC

d_gene: NA
abundance: NA
v_gene: TRBV20-1
j_gene: TRBJ1-2
CDR3aa: CSARTTENYGYTF
CDR3nt: TGCAGTGCCCGGACAACCGAGAACTATGGCTACACCTTC

d_gene: TRBD2
abundance: many
v_gene: TRBV28
j_gene: TRBJ2-7
CDR3aa: CASSPAGLVYEQYF
CDR3nt: TGTGCCAGCAGTCCCGCCGGACTAGTCTACGAGCAGTACTTC

d_gene: NA
abundance: many
v_gene: TRBV6-1
j_gene: TRBJ2-1
CDR3aa: CASSLGPVSYNEQFF
CDR3nt: TGTGCCAGCAGCTTGGGACCTGTTTCCTACAATGAGCAGTTCTTC

d_gene: TRBD2
abundance: NA
v_gene: TRBV3-1
j_gene: TRBJ2-7
CDR3aa: CASSQGLAGSFYYEQYF
CDR3nt: TGTGCCAGCAGCCAAGGGCTAGCGGGATCATTTTACTACGAGCAGTACTTC

d_gene: TRBD2
abundance: NA
v_gene: TRBV5-8
j_gene: TRBJ2-1
CDR3aa: CASSLGFVAGENEQFF
CDR3nt: TGTGCCAGCAGCTTGGGGTTCGTAGCGGGAGAAAATGAGCAGTTCTTC

d_gene: TRBD1
abundance: NA
v_gene: TRBV29-1
j_gene: TRBJ2-3
CDR3aa: CSVEGQGAHTDTQYF
CDR3nt: TGCAGCGTTGAAGGACAGGGGGCTCACACAGATACGCAGTATTTT

d_gene: NA
abundance: many
v_gene: TRBV27
j_gene: TRBJ1-1
CDR3aa: CASWPLKSERRTDTEAFF
CDR3nt: TGTGCCAGTTGGCCCCTTAAGTCTGAGCGCAGGACGGACACTGAAGCTTTCTTT

d_gene: NA
abundance: many
v_gene: TRBV11-2
j_gene: TRBJ2-3
CDR3aa: CASSPQGYTDTQYF
CDR3nt: TGTGCCAGCAGCCCGCAGGGGTACACAGATACGCAGTATTTT

d_gene: NA
abundance: NA
v_gene: TRBV19
j_gene: TRBJ2-7
CDR3aa: CTSSRSGASSYEQYF
CDR3nt: TGTACCAGTAGTCGGTCGGGGGCCAGCTCCTACGAGCAGTACTTC

d_gene: NA
abundance: many
v_gene: TRBV28
j_gene: TRBJ2-1
CDR3aa: CASSIYVRQFF
CDR3nt: TGTGCCAGCAGTATCTATGTGAGGCAGTTCTTC